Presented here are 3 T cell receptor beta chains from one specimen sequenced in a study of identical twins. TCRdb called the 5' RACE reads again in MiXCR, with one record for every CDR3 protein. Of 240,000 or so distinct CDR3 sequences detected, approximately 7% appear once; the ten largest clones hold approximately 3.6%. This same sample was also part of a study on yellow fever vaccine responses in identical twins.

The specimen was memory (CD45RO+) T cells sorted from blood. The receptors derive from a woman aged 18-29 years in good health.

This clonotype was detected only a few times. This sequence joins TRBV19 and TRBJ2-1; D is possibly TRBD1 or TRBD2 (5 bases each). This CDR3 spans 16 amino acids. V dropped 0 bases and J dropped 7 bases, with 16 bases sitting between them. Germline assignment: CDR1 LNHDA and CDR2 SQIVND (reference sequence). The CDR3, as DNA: TGTGCCAGTAGTATAGAGGGGGTAGTTACCTGGAATGAGCAGTTCTTC. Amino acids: CASSIEGVVTWNEQFF.

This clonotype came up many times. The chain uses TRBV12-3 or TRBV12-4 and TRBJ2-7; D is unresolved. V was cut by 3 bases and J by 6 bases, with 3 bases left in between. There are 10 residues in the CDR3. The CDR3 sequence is CASSFCEQYV. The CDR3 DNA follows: TGTGCCAGCAGTTTCTGCGAGCAGTACGTC.

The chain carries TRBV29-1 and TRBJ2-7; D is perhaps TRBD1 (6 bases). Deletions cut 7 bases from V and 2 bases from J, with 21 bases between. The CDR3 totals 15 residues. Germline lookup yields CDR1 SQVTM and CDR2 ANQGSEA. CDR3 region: CSADLQGPRPYEQYF. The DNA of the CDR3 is TGCAGCGCGGACCTACAGGGTCCGAGGCCCTACGAGCAGTACTTC.